The 22 T cell receptor beta chains listed next were all sequenced from one sample in a study of STAT5B mutations in CD4+ large granular lymphocyte leukemia. Assay used: immunoSEQ multiplex PCR; TCRdb lists only in-frame clones, some missing. The table includes around 30,000 clones, about 69% detected once. Sequences were obtained from CD4+ T cells from blood buffy coats. Receptor source: a human donor in good health.

The gene calls are TRBV6-5 and TRBJ2-3; the D is unclear. Trimming left V 4 bases short and J 6 bases short, with 11 bases between. This CDR3 has 13 residues. CDR1 is MNHEY and CDR2 is SVGAGI in the germline V gene. The CDR3 spells CASSSRTGDTQYF. The DNA of the CDR3 is TGTGCCAGCAGTTCTAGAACCGGCGATACGCAGTATTTT.

The chain is built from TRBV18 and TRBJ2-7; 9 bases line up with TRBD2. Germline CDR1 is KGHSH and CDR2 is LQKENI. The CDR3 extends over 15 amino acids. The V segment lost 3 bases and the J segment 6 bases; nucleotides outside the gene matches: 9. The CDR3 DNA reads as TGTGCCAGCTCACCGGGGGCTAGCGGGACTGGCGAGCAGTACTTC. This encodes CASSPGASGTGEQYF. The full variable domain, with the rest looked up from reference TRBV18 and TRBJ2-7, is NAGVMQNPRHLVRRRGQEARLRCSPMKGHSHVYWYRQLPEEGLKFMVYLQKENIIDESGMPKERFSAEFPKEGPSILRIQQVVRGDSAAYFCASSPGASGTGEQYFGPGTRLTVT.

The chain joins TRBV5-1 to TRBJ2-1; perhaps D is TRBD1 or TRBD2 (5 bases each). CDR3 length: 16 amino acids. Germline V CDR1 and CDR2: SGHRS, YFSETQ. Trimming pared 4 bases from V and 0 bases from J, leaving 14 bases between. For the CDR3, the DNA is TGCGCCAGCAGCCTACATGGGACGAGCTCCTACAATGAGCAGTTCTTC. Translating it yields CASSLHGTSSYNEQFF.

The chain employs TRBV2 and TRBJ2-5; possibly TRBD1 for D (5 bases). CDR1 and CDR2 from the germline V gene are SNHLY and FYNNEI. Trimming removed 0 bases at V and 7 bases at J, with 15 bases between. The CDR3 loop spans 15 amino acids. CDR3 region: CASSEAQGSSGTQYF. The DNA for the CDR3 is TGTGCCAGCAGTGAAGCGCAGGGTAGCAGTGGGACCCAGTACTTC.

The chain has TRBV9 and TRBJ2-7; D perhaps matches TRBD1 (5 bases). CDR3 size: 14 residues. The V end was cut by 3 bases, the J end by 6 bases, with 16 bases between. Per the germline V gene, CDR1 is SGDLS and CDR2 is YYNGEE. CDR3 residues: CASSDLLDSTEQYF. CDR3 in DNA: TGTGCCAGCAGCGATTTGCTTGACAGTACCGAGCAGTACTTC.

This clone occurred a few times. The chain combines TRBV5-6 with TRBJ1-5; D is uncertain. The V end was cut by 5 bases, the J end by 3 bases, with 15 bases between. The germline CDR1 and CDR2 sequences are SGHDT and YYEEEE. This CDR3 is 15 amino acids long. The CDR3 bases are TGTGCCAGCAGTCGGTGGCAGGTTTACAATCAGCCCCAGCATTTT. Translating it yields CASSRWQVYNQPQHF.

CDR3 loop: CASSEERSGRAGETQYF. CDR3 bases: TGTGCCAGCAGTGAAGAGAGGAGCGGGAGGGCCGGGGAGACCCAGTACTTC. V is TRBV2 and J is TRBJ2-5; TRBD2 matches at 10 bases. Trimming at V came to 1 base and at J to 5 bases, leaving 10 bases not matched to a gene. This CDR3 comprises 17 residues. Germline V gene lookup returns CDR1 SNHLY and CDR2 FYNNEI.

The V gene is TRBV4-3, the J gene TRBJ1-3; D unclear. V was shortened by 0 bases and J by 0 bases, with 9 bases between the two germline ends. Germline-derived CDR1 and CDR2 are LGHNA and YSLEER. The CDR3 sequence is 16 residues long. CDR3 loop: CASSQEFVNSGNTIYF. The CDR3 nucleotides read TGCGCCAGCAGCCAAGAATTTGTTAACTCTGGAAACACCATATATTTT.

The chain has TRBV4-3 and TRBJ2-3; unclear D gene. The CDR3 sequence is 14 residues long. Trimming took 4 bases from V and 1 from J, leaving 9 bases between them. Germline V gives CDR1 LGHNA, CDR2 YSLEER. CDR3: CASSPDEGTDTQYF. The CDR3 DNA reads as TGCGCCAGCAGCCCGGATGAGGGCACAGATACGCAGTATTTT.

The chain couples TRBV10-1 to TRBJ1-1, with D uncertain. The germline V and J ends were trimmed by 8 bases and 6 bases, with 16 bases remaining between them. The CDR3 loop spans 13 amino acids. Germline assignment: CDR1 WNHNN and CDR2 SYGVQD (reference sequence). As DNA, the CDR3 is TGCGCCAGCTCCGGACCTAACGAGGCTGAAGCTTTCTTT. Translated: CASSGPNEAEAFF.

DNA of the CDR3: TGTGCCAGCAGTTACTCTAGGGAGGGGCGAGATGGCTACACCTTC. It translates to CASSYSREGRDGYTF. This chain joins TRBV6-5 and TRBJ1-2; D is perhaps TRBD1 (5 bases). V shed 0 bases and J shed 6 bases, with 14 bases lying between them. Looked up from germline, CDR1 is MNHEY and CDR2 is SVGAGI. The CDR3 loop spans 15 amino acids.

In this sample, this clone turned up once. The V gene is TRBV7-9, the J gene TRBJ2-3; 7 bases map to TRBD2. There are 18 residues in the CDR3. CDR1 SEHNR and CDR2 FQNEAQ come from the germline V gene (reference sequence). V lost 1 base, J lost 2 bases, and 12 bases stayed unmatched. This CDR3 reads CASSLVSPASGPTDTQYF. CDR3 bases: TGTGCCAGCAGCTTAGTGTCTCCCGCTAGCGGCCCCACAGATACGCAGTATTTT.

This clone appeared a single time. V is TRBV5-4 and J is TRBJ2-1; 7 bases are shared with TRBD2. Trimming took 0 bases from V and 3 from J; bases not matched to a gene: 3. Germline CDR1 reads SGHNT; CDR2 reads YYREEE (reference sequence). This CDR3 region has 15 residues. In nucleotides, the CDR3 is TGTGCCAGCAGCTTGGACGCGGGAGACTACAATGAGCAGTTCTTC. Its protein product is CASSLDAGDYNEQFF.

This clone was detected a few times. CDR3 DNA: TGTGCCACCAGCAGAGATTGGGGTACCTCTGGGGCCAACGTCCTGACTTTC. Translation gives CATSRDWGTSGANVLTF. J is TRBJ2-6 and V is TRBV15; no reliable D call. The germline gives CDR1 LNHNV, CDR2 YYDKDF (reference sequence). The CDR3 is 17 residues long. Trimming stripped 0 bases from V and 0 bases from J, with 9 bases between.

V gene TRBV27 combines with J gene TRBJ1-1; 9 nucleotides agree with TRBD1. This CDR3 contains 14 residues. The ends lost 7 bases at V and 2 bases at J; junction bases unmatched: 5. Germline CDR1 reads MNHEY; CDR2 reads SMNVEV (reference sequence). The CDR3 is CASKRTGVNTEAFF. The CDR3 DNA reads TGTGCCAGCAAGAGGACAGGGGTAAACACTGAAGCTTTCTTT.

This chain connects TRBV7-3 to TRBJ1-1; D perhaps matches TRBD1 (5 bases). V lost 2 bases, J lost 10 bases, and 14 bases lay in between. From germline, CDR1 is SGHTA and CDR2 FQGTGA. The CDR3 is 13 residues long. The CDR3 bases are TGTGCCAGCAGCTTACTCTCAGGGTCGGGAGCTTTCTTT. Translation: CASSLLSGSGAFF.

This chain uses TRBV28 with TRBJ2-7, with 8 bases lining up with TRBD2. Germline CDR1 reads MDHEN; CDR2 reads SYDVKM. The CDR3 covers 16 residues. The CDR3 protein is CGVISTLERENNEQYF. CDR3 sequence (DNA): TGTGGGGTAATTTCGACACTTGAGCGGGAGAACAACGAGCAGTACTTC.

There are a few counts of this clone. The rearrangement uses TRBV6-5 and TRBJ1-6; 8 positions agree with TRBD1. Germline V gives CDR1 MNHEY, CDR2 SVGAGI. With 2 bases clipped from V and 7 bases from J, the junction kept 4 bases outside the gene matches. The CDR3 contains 15 residues. Here the CDR3 reads CASSYPRDRNSPLHF. CDR3 nucleotide sequence: TGTGCCAGCAGTTACCCCCGGGACAGGAATTCACCCCTCCACTTT.

This rearrangement joins TRBV5-1 to TRBJ2-1; 13 bases map to TRBD2. Germline CDR1 and CDR2: SGHRS and YFSETQ. This CDR3 is built from 14 residues. J lost 12 bases, V lost 3 bases, and 6 bases had no gene match. CDR3 amino acids: CASSWGLAGNSQFF. The CDR3 nucleotides are TGCGCCAGCAGCTGGGGACTAGCGGGAAATTCGCAGTTCTTC.

This clone has just a few counts. The rearrangement joins TRBV29-1 to TRBJ1-1; D remains unclear. There are 15 residues in the CDR3. Germline V lookup: CDR1 SQVTM, CDR2 ANQGSEA. V was pared by 7 bases and J by 1 base, with 19 bases between. DNA for the CDR3: TGCAGCGCGCTACACGAACCCTGGGGGAACACTGAAGCTTTCTTT. It encodes CSALHEPWGNTEAFF.

Details on this clone: The junction does not match germline at one end; this may be a read error. The rearrangement links TRBV5-1 to TRBJ2-5, with D hard to call. CDR1 is SGHRS and CDR2 is YFSETQ in the germline V gene. The CDR3 is made up of 13 amino acids. Written as DNA, the CDR3 is TGCGCCGGCAGCTCGAACCCCCAAGAGACCCAGTACTTC. Translation gives CAGSSNPQETQYF.

V and J are TRBV4-3 and TRBJ1-5, with 8 bases that match TRBD1. V lost 2 bases, J lost 7 bases, and 10 bases stayed unmatched. Germline V CDR1 and CDR2: LGHNA, YSLEER. The length of the CDR3 is 16 residues. The CDR3 reads CASSQLAGGSRQPQHF. The CDR3 DNA is TGCGCCAGCAGCCAATTGGCAGGGGGCTCGAGACAGCCCCAGCATTTT.